The 25 T cell receptor beta chains below come from one sample, sequenced in a study of response to subunit inactivated influenza vaccine. In TCRdb, the RT-PCR reads were re-called with MiXCR into one record per CDR3 protein. The sample has 650,000 to 800,000 distinct CDR3 sequences; about 15% are singletons. Here the sequenced sample was PBMCs from blood, taken 14 days before vaccination. These receptor sequences come from a man aged 45-60 years who received an inactivated influenza vaccine.

Many counts were recorded for this clonotype. The rearrangement links TRBV12-3 or TRBV12-4 to TRBJ1-1, with D unresolved. The length of the CDR3 is 13 residues. V gave up 3 bases and J gave up 1 base, with 6 bases separating them. As DNA, the CDR3 is TGTGCCAGCAGTTTGGGTACGAACACTGAAGCTTTCTTT. Its protein product is CASSLGTNTEAFF.

The chain links TRBV29-1 to TRBJ2-5; a possible D gene is TRBD1 (6 bases). The CDR3 is 13 amino acids. V was pared by 7 bases and J by 8 bases, with 20 bases between. Looked up from germline, CDR1 is SQVTM and CDR2 is ANQGSEA. CDR3 bases: TGCAGCGGGGGGCAGGGTTCCCGGGATACCCAGTACTTC. It specifies CSGGQGSRDTQYF.

The CDR3 spells CASSRDRYNSPLHF. CDR3 DNA: TGCGCCAGCAGCCGGGACCGGTATAATTCACCCCTCCACTTT. This sequence joins TRBV5-1 and TRBJ1-6, with D tentatively TRBD1 (5 bases). Per the germline V gene, CDR1 is SGHRS and CDR2 is YFSETQ. With 4 bases removed from V and 4 bases from J, the gap between germline ends came to 9 bases. The CDR3 contains 14 residues.

V and J are TRBV29-1 and TRBJ2-3; D remains ambiguous. The V end was cut by 4 bases, the J end by 0 bases, with 8 bases between. Germline V gene sequence: CDR1 SQVTM, CDR2 ANQGSEA. The CDR3 sequence is 13 residues long. Here the CDR3 reads CSVGIGSTDTQYF. CDR3 coding DNA: TGCAGCGTTGGTATTGGGAGCACAGATACGCAGTATTTT.

This clonotype was observed a few times. The V call is TRBV6-6, the J call TRBJ2-7; unclear D gene. V was clipped by 2 bases and J by 3 bases, with 8 bases between them. This CDR3 is 13 amino acids long. Germline-derived CDR1 and CDR2 are MNHNY and SVGAGI (reference sequence). CDR3 amino acids: CASSYKGIYEQYF. Here the CDR3 DNA reads TGTGCCAGCAGTTACAAAGGCATCTACGAGCAGTACTTC.

The V call is TRBV21-1, the J call TRBJ1-1; TRBD1 is taken as the D call from the table, unchecked against the DNA. TRBV21-1 is flagged as a pseudogene. CDR3 size: 16 residues. The CDR3 sequence: CAISKESGTLNTEAFF. The DNA of the CDR3 is TGTGCCATCAGCAAAGAAAGCGGGACACTGAACACTGAAGCTTTCTTT.

The chain recombines TRBV10-3 with TRBJ2-5, with unresolved D. The CDR3 extends over 14 amino acids. Trimming took off 2 bases at V and 1 base at J, with 8 bases between the two ends. Germline CDR1 reads ENHRY; CDR2 reads SYGVKD. The CDR3 DNA is TGTGCCATCAGTGAGCGACGGACCCAAGAGACCCAGTACTTC. Amino acids: CAISERRTQETQYF.

The chain employs TRBV18 and TRBJ2-1, with 10 bases aligning to TRBD2. From germline, CDR1 is KGHSH and CDR2 LQKENI. The CDR3 spans 15 residues. The junction had 6 bases not matched to a gene; V was cut back by 5 bases and J by 5 bases. The CDR3 here is CASSSAGGENNEQFF. DNA of the CDR3: TGTGCCAGCTCATCAGCGGGGGGGGAGAACAATGAGCAGTTCTTC. Based on the CDR3 plus reference TRBV18 and TRBJ2-1, the full variable domain is NAGVMQNPRHLVRRRGQEARLRCSPMKGHSHVYWYRQLPEEGLKFMVYLQKENIIDESGMPKERFSAEFPKEGPSILRIQQVVRGDSAAYFCASSSAGGENNEQFFGPGTRLTVL.

This clonotype was detected a few times. The rearrangement joins TRBV12-3 or TRBV12-4 to TRBJ2-5, with TRBD2 matching over 15 bases. V lost 7 bases and J lost 5; bases outside the gene matches: 8. This CDR3 has 16 residues. CDR3 sequence: CASTMGGLAGGETQYF. In nucleotides, the CDR3 is TGTGCCAGCACCATGGGTGGACTAGCGGGAGGGGAGACCCAGTACTTC.

The chain links TRBV2 to TRBJ2-2; possibly TRBD2 for D (6 bases). The CDR3 has 16 residues. Trimming shortened V by 5 bases and J by 4 bases, and 17 bases separated the two germline ends. Per germline, CDR1 SNHLY and CDR2 FYNNEI. CDR3 nucleotide sequence: TGTGCCAGCAGTACTACAGGCGGGGCCTCCACCGGGGAGCTGTTTTTT. It specifies CASSTTGGASTGELFF.

As regards this clonotype: One junction end does not reproduce the germline sequence, and a read error may be involved. The chain employs TRBV4-2 and TRBJ2-3, with D possibly matching TRBD2 (6 bases). CDR1 is LGHNA, CDR2 YNFKEQ, per germline. The CDR3 is 15 residues long. The CDR3 DNA sequence: TGTGCTAGCAGCCAAGTTGCGGAGGGTTCAGATACGCAGTATTTT. This encodes CASSQVAEGSDTQYF.

This clonotype showed up just a few times. The V gene is TRBV12-3 or TRBV12-4, the J gene TRBJ2-5; the match to TRBD1 covers 7 bases. The CDR3 length is 14 residues. With 6 bases clipped from V and 5 bases from J, the junction kept 9 bases outside the gene matches. For the CDR3, the DNA is TGTGCCAGCAGGCAGACAGGGACATTTGAGACCCAGTACTTC. Translation: CASRQTGTFETQYF.

In its sample, this clonotype was seen many times. This chain joins TRBV6-1 and TRBJ2-2, with D maybe TRBD1 (6 bases). The CDR3 totals 15 residues. V was pared by 6 bases and J by 5 bases, with 16 bases between. CDR1 and CDR2 from the germline V gene are MNHNS and SASEGT. The CDR3, as DNA: TGTGCCAGCAGCAGTCCGGGACAACCTACCGGGGAGCTGTTTTTT. It specifies CASSSPGQPTGELFF.

This clonotype occurred a few times. The chain joins TRBV28 to TRBJ2-7; the match to TRBD1 covers 8 bases. Looked up from germline, CDR1 is MDHEN and CDR2 is SYDVKM. V lost 7 bases to trimming and J lost 5 bases; unmatched junction nucleotides: 10. The CDR3 loop spans 14 amino acids. As DNA, the CDR3 is TGTGCCAGCAACATAGGACAGGGCAGCCACGAGCAGTACTTC. This gives the protein CASNIGQGSHEQYF.

This clonotype was seen only a few times. The chain links TRBV21-1 to TRBJ1-1. TRBV21-1 is assigned pseudogene status. The CDR3 is 15 amino acids. The CDR3 DNA reads as TGTGCCAGCAGTATAGAGGTCGACTGGAACACTGAAGCTTTCTTT. It yields the protein CASSIEVDWNTEAFF.

This chain uses TRBV28 with TRBJ2-6; D is possibly TRBD1 (6 bases). Trimming took off 7 bases at V and 1 base at J, with 14 bases between the two ends. Per the germline V gene, CDR1 is MDHEN and CDR2 is SYDVKM. This CDR3 is 16 amino acids long. The CDR3 sequence is CASNERGGSGANVLTF. CDR3 in DNA: TGTGCCAGCAACGAAAGAGGGGGTTCTGGGGCCAACGTCCTGACTTTC.

The chain carries TRBV4-2 and TRBJ2-7; TRBD2 matches 13 bases. The CDR3 sequence is 17 residues long. The germline V gene has CDR1 LGHNA and CDR2 YNFKEQ. V lost 1 base and J lost 5; bases outside the gene matches: 8. The CDR3: CASSQVTSGGVRNEQYF. The DNA for the CDR3 is TGTGCCAGCAGCCAAGTAACTAGCGGGGGGGTTCGCAACGAGCAGTACTTC.

This clonotype showed up just a few times. V and J are TRBV20-1 and TRBJ2-7, with D perhaps matching TRBD1 (6 bases). Looked up from germline, CDR1 is DFQATT and CDR2 is SNEGSKA (reference sequence). This CDR3 comprises 14 residues. V dropped 6 bases and J dropped 1 base, with 16 bases sitting between them. CDR3 in amino acids: CSALYRAKSYEQYF. The CDR3 DNA is TGCAGTGCACTTTACAGGGCCAAATCCTACGAGCAGTACTTC.

This clonotype has a single count. The chain recombines TRBV29-1 with TRBJ2-7, with a possible D match to TRBD2 (5 bases). V lost 4 bases and J lost 2, with 15 bases in between. Looked up from germline, CDR1 is SQVTM and CDR2 is ANQGSEA. The CDR3 loop spans 14 amino acids. Here the CDR3 reads CSVVLSVGAYEQYF. CDR3 nucleotide sequence: TGCAGCGTTGTTCTTTCGGTCGGGGCCTACGAGCAGTACTTC.

The genes are TRBV4-2 and TRBJ2-1; 8 nucleotides align to TRBD2. Trimming cost V 4 bases and J 10 bases; bases outside gene matches: 12. The CDR3 consists of 15 residues. Per the germline V gene, CDR1 is LGHNA and CDR2 is YNFKEQ. The CDR3 here is CASSPLAADDTEQFF. The DNA of the CDR3 is TGTGCCAGCAGCCCACTAGCGGCCGATGATACAGAGCAGTTCTTC.

This clonotype has at least ten counts. The rearrangement joins TRBV4-2 to TRBJ2-1; 8 bases are shared with TRBD2. Losses at the gene ends were 3 bases for V and 0 bases for J; bases not matched to a gene: 7. The CDR3 has 17 residues. Germline CDR1 is LGHNA and CDR2 is YNFKEQ. CDR3 residues: CASSQEMSGSSYNEQFF. The CDR3 DNA reads TGTGCCAGCAGCCAGGAAATGAGCGGGAGCTCCTACAATGAGCAGTTCTTC.

A few counts support this clonotype. V usage is TRBV2 and J usage is TRBJ1-2; 9 bases match TRBD1. This CDR3 has 14 amino acids. Germline V gives CDR1 SNHLY, CDR2 FYNNEI. V was clipped by 3 bases and J by 5 bases; unmatched bases: 4. CDR3 sequence: CASSDPGTGYGYTF. CDR3 bases: TGTGCCAGCAGTGACCCCGGGACAGGGTATGGCTACACCTTC.

This clonotype was recorded a few times. The V gene is TRBV29-1, the J gene TRBJ2-1, with D uncertain. V gave up 3 bases and J gave up 9 bases, with 6 bases separating them. Germline V gives CDR1 SQVTM, CDR2 ANQGSEA. The CDR3 totals 10 residues. The CDR3 sequence is CSVESSEQFF. The DNA for the CDR3 is TGCAGCGTTGAGAGTAGTGAGCAGTTCTTC.

This CDR3 reads CASNTGTGTEKLFF. The CDR3 nucleotides read TGTGCCAGCAACACCGGGACAGGGACGGAAAAACTGTTTTTT. This sequence joins TRBV28 and TRBJ1-4; TRBD1 aligns across 9 bases. Germline CDR1 is MDHEN and CDR2 is SYDVKM. The CDR3 sequence is 14 residues long. V lost 7 bases to trimming and J lost 8 bases; unmatched junction nucleotides: 8.

V is TRBV28 and J is TRBJ1-3, with 7 bases that match TRBD1. The CDR3 has 18 residues. Germline V gene data show CDR1 as MDHEN and CDR2 as SYDVKM. V trimming: 3 bases; J trimming: 0 bases; junction bases outside the gene matches: 11. CDR3 nucleotides: TGTGCCAGCAGTTTCAAAATAGACACAGGGGACTCTGGAAACACCATATATTTT. Translating it yields CASSFKIDTGDSGNTIYF.